This is a list of T cell receptor beta chains from one sample in a study of T cell repertoires in cytomegalovirus infection. Via MiXCR, TCRdb re-called the reads, giving one row per CDR3 protein. This table holds about 600,000 distinct CDR3 sequences, around 24% found once. The sample consisted of CD8+ T cells from PBMCs. Receptor source: a human donor in good health (CMV status not recorded). Some clones in this sample may be carry-over from other donors' samples. The CDR3 runs from the conserved cysteine through the conserved F or W. The D gene is left open where the match is weak. The size of a clone is reported for some rows only, either as once, few or many, or as a class for expanded clones.

d_call j_call v_call clone_size cdr3_aa cdr3_nt
TRBD1 TRBJ2-1 TRBV25-1 few CASSEYLGTGYNEQFF TGTGCCAGCAGTGAATATCTCGGGACAGGGTACAATGAGCAGTTCTTC
. TRBJ2-7 TRBV6-6 many CASSPRDSMYEQYF TGTGCCAGCAGTCCCCGGGATAGTATGTACGAGCAGTACTTC
. TRBJ2-4 TRBV7-6 few CASSYPDVLAKNIQYF TGTGCCAGCAGTTACCCGGACGTACTAGCCAAAAACATTCAGTACTTC
. TRBJ1-2 TRBV7-9 many CATLVVGDYGYTF TGTGCCACCCTAGTCGTGGGCGACTATGGCTACACCTTC
. TRBJ2-1 TRBV29-1 . CSVYLYEQFF TGCAGCGTTTATCTTTATGAGCAGTTCTTC
TRBD1 TRBJ2-1 TRBV27 few CASSTDRGLEQFF TGTGCCAGCAGTACGGACAGGGGGCTTGAGCAGTTCTTC
. TRBJ1-5 TRBV5-6 few CASSLVQEGNQPQHF TGTGCCAGCAGCTTGGTTCAGGAAGGCAATCAGCCCCAGCATTTT
. TRBJ1-2 TRBV19 few CASRGLGTYGYTF TGTGCCAGTAGGGGATTAGGTACCTATGGCTACACCTTC
TRBD2 TRBJ2-7 TRBV14 . CASSQAGGLERYEQYF TGTGCCAGCAGCCAAGCGGGGGGTCTGGAAAGGTACGAGCAGTACTTC
TRBD1 TRBJ2-1 TRBV6-2/TRBV6-3 . CASSYDRDRGNDEQFF TGTGCCAGCAGTTACGACCGGGACAGGGGGAACGATGAGCAGTTCTTC
. TRBJ2-2 TRBV3-1 . CASSRGHYTGELFF TGTGCCAGCAGTCGCGGACACTACACCGGGGAGCTGTTTTTT
. TRBJ2-6 TRBV12-3/TRBV12-4 . CASSLSSRGTLGANVLTF TGTGCCAGCAGTTTATCTTCGCGGGGAACTCTTGGGGCCAACGTCCTGACTTTC
. TRBJ1-3 TRBV7-4 . CASNTRQNSGNTIYF TGTGCCAGCAACACCAGACAGAACTCTGGAAACACCATATATTTT
. TRBJ2-5 TRBV7-2 few CASSPPGRLSGRKTQYF TGTGCCAGCAGCCCCCCGGGACGGCTTTCGGGTCGGAAGACCCAGTACTTC
. TRBJ2-2 TRBV4-1 . CASSQDPWTGELFF TGCGCCAGCAGCCAAGACCCCTGGACGGGGGAGCTGTTTTTT
TRBD2 TRBJ2-1 TRBV2 many CASSEFGTSGINEQFF TGTGCCAGCAGTGAATTTGGAACTAGCGGGATCAATGAGCAGTTCTTC
. TRBJ2-3 TRBV7-8 many CASSPRSADTQYF TGTGCCAGCAGCCCCAGGAGTGCAGATACGCAGTATTTT
. TRBJ1-1 TRBV5-1 few CASSLDRWKNTEAFF TGCGCCAGCAGCTTGGATCGGTGGAAGAACACTGAAGCTTTCTTT
. TRBJ1-2 TRBV28 . CASSLIDDGYTF TGTGCCAGCAGTTTAATTGACGATGGCTACACCTTC
. TRBJ1-5 TRBV13 few CASSMGPSNQPQHF TGTGCCAGCAGCATGGGGCCTAGCAATCAGCCCCAGCATTTT
. TRBJ1-2 TRBV6-6 . CASSYSIMPGFGYTF TGTGCCAGCAGTTACTCGATTATGCCGGGGTTCGGCTACACCTTC
. TRBJ1-1 TRBV20-1 . CSVPYGEAFF TGCAGTGTCCCGTACGGAGAAGCTTTCTTT
. TRBJ1-1 TRBV6-5 . CASSYDERGSNTEAFF TGTGCCAGCAGTTACGATGAGAGGGGCTCTAACACTGAAGCTTTCTTT
. TRBJ1-1 TRBV7-2 many CASSLVQGTEAFF TGTGCCAGCAGCTTAGTCCAAGGGACTGAAGCTTTCTTT
TRBD2 TRBJ2-7 TRBV20-1 . CSARTSRAYEQYF TGCAGTGCTAGGACTAGCAGGGCCTACGAGCAGTACTTC
TRBD1 TRBJ1-5 TRBV20-1 . CSARDGGDRVKPQHF TGCAGTGCTAGAGATGGAGGGGACAGGGTAAAACCCCAGCATTTT
. TRBJ2-5 TRBV14 few CASSQEVAQPFLTQYF TGTGCCAGCAGCCAAGAGGTTGCACAGCCGTTCCTGACCCAGTACTTC
TRBD2 TRBJ2-1 TRBV20-1 few CSAPTSGDTSYNEQFF TGCAGTGCGCCGACTAGCGGGGATACCTCCTACAATGAGCAGTTCTTC
TRBD2 TRBJ2-5 TRBV6-1 many CAGRTSGWETQYF TGTGCCGGGAGGACTAGCGGATGGGAGACCCAGTACTTC
. TRBJ1-1 TRBV29-1 few CSVEDLGGTEAFF TGCAGCGTTGAAGATTTAGGGGGCACTGAAGCTTTCTTT
TRBD1 TRBJ2-1 TRBV13 few CASSLALRQGQFF TGTGCCAGCAGCTTAGCCCTTAGACAGGGGCAGTTCTTC
. TRBJ1-1 TRBV13 few CASSLGLLGTSNTEAFF TGTGCCAGCAGCTTAGGCCTACTGGGGACTTCGAACACTGAAGCTTTCTTT
TRBD1 TRBJ2-6 TRBV10-3 few CAISAISGTEITGANVLTF TGTGCCATCAGTGCTATTTCCGGGACAGAGATTACTGGGGCCAACGTCCTGACTTTC
. TRBJ1-1 TRBV23-1 . CASSQSPNVGKGEQMNTEAFF TGCGCCAGCAGTCAATCGCCCAACGTGGGTAAAGGGGAACAGATGAACACTGAAGCTTTCTTT
. TRBJ1-1 TRBV27 . CASSLSLGRNTEAFF TGTGCCAGCAGTTTATCTTTAGGGCGGAACACTGAAGCTTTCTTT
. TRBJ2-2 TRBV7-3 . CASSFYSGELFF TGTGCCAGCAGCTTCTACAGCGGGGAGCTGTTTTTT
. TRBJ2-7 TRBV7-9 many CASRVPGDEQYF TGTGCCAGCAGGGTCCCGGGGGACGAGCAGTACTTC
. TRBJ2-1 TRBV7-6 many CASSLAGSGVEQFF TGTGCCAGCAGCTTAGCGGGATCAGGGGTTGAGCAGTTCTTC
TRBD2 TRBJ2-5 TRBV27 few CASSQTLGLAGKETQYF TGTGCCAGCAGTCAAACCCTCGGACTAGCGGGGAAAGAGACCCAGTACTTC
. TRBJ2-1 TRBV20-1 . CSAREIGGNEQFF TGCAGTGCTAGAGAGATCGGGGGAAATGAGCAGTTCTTC
TRBD1 TRBJ1-2 TRBV7-2 many CASSRSPGQGANYGYTF TGTGCCAGCAGCCGCTCTCCGGGACAGGGGGCTAACTATGGCTACACCTTC
TRBD1 TRBJ2-1 TRBV6-5 few CASSYSGQVSSYNEQFF TGTGCCAGCAGTTACTCGGGACAGGTGAGCTCCTACAATGAGCAGTTCTTC
TRBD2 TRBJ2-1 TRBV28 . CASSRGLVGVYNEQFF TGTGCCAGCAGTCGGGGACTAGTGGGGGTGTACAATGAGCAGTTCTTC
. TRBJ2-3 TRBV27 many CASSFRGWDTQYF TGTGCCAGCAGTTTCCGGGGGTGGGATACGCAGTATTTT
. TRBJ2-3 TRBV2 . CASSELGSSTDTQYF TGTGCCAGCAGTGAGTTGGGGAGTAGCACAGATACGCAGTATTTT
. TRBJ2-7 TRBV27 many CASSLSAGLSYEQYF TGTGCCAGCAGTTTATCGGCGGGACTCTCCTACGAGCAGTACTTC
. TRBJ2-1 TRBV12-3/TRBV12-4 . CASSQKSYNEQFF TGTGCCAGCAGTCAGAAGAGTTACAATGAGCAGTTCTTC
TRBD2 TRBJ2-5 TRBV2 . CASRSGTSGGGDTQYF TGTGCCAGCAGGTCCGGGACTAGCGGGGGCGGTGACACCCAGTACTTC
TRBD1 TRBJ1-2 TRBV20-1 . CSADRGFENYGYTF TGCAGTGCGGACAGGGGATTCGAGAACTATGGCTACACCTTC
. TRBJ2-5 TRBV28 . CASSLRSGWDRETQYF TGTGCCAGCAGTTTACGGTCGGGGTGGGATCGGGAGACCCAGTACTTC
. TRBJ1-3 TRBV20-1 . CSARDRVLPGNTIYF TGCAGTGCTAGAGATAGAGTCTTACCAGGAAACACCATATATTTT
TRBD2 TRBJ2-5 TRBV7-8 many CASSLSGEQVETQYF TGTGCCAGCAGCTTAAGCGGGGAACAGGTGGAGACCCAGTACTTC
. TRBJ1-1 TRBV7-3 . CASSKTGPSANTEAFF TGTGCCAGCAGCAAAACAGGTCCCAGTGCGAACACTGAAGCTTTCTTT
. TRBJ1-1 TRBV4-3 few CASSQDLGDWTEAFF TGCGCCAGCAGCCAAGATCTGGGGGATTGGACTGAAGCTTTCTTT
TRBD1 TRBJ2-1 TRBV14 . CASSQTGLSSYNEQFF TGTGCCAGCAGCCAGACAGGGTTGAGCTCCTACAATGAGCAGTTCTTC
. TRBJ2-7 TRBV6-1 . CASSEAHRRLYEQYF TGTGCCAGCAGTGAAGCGCACAGAAGACTCTACGAGCAGTACTTC
. TRBJ1-1 TRBV19 many CASSMVRGTEAFF TGTGCCAGTAGTATGGTGCGCGGGACTGAAGCTTTCTTT
TRBD2 TRBJ2-3 TRBV29-1 . CSVLTRLAGQDRTDTQYF TGCAGCGTTCTTACCCGACTAGCGGGCCAGGATCGCACAGATACGCAGTATTTT
. TRBJ2-7 TRBV11-2 . CASSLDEVLGYEQYF TGTGCCAGCAGCTTAGATGAAGTGCTTGGCTACGAGCAGTACTTC